This T cell receptor beta chain was found in a study of shared clonotypes between healthy human individuals. Study summary: Aged between 18 and 49, the donors were a couple of women and three men.

General observations from the study: It was observed that 5% to 6% of naive CD4 clonotypes were shared across a handful of donors. Non-shared clonotypes had lower generation probabilities than those shared by all four donors.

Positive CCR7 selection of CD45RO-negative cells yielded the naive CD8 cells, and terminally differentiated effector memory CD45RA+ cells were excluded. With respect to this clone: Its antigen is currently unknown.

This CDR3 comprises 14 residues. Trimming removed 0 bases from V and 6 bases from J, with 11 bases in between. The germline V gene encodes CDR1 SGHTS and CDR2 YDEGEE. TCRdb's copy holds only in-frame clones and misses some; the assay was immunoSEQ multiplex PCR. The sample yields approximately 740,000 clones, about 92% seen once. V usage is TRBV5-8 and J usage is TRBJ2-3; D remains ambiguous. The sequence was collected from a man between 25 and 39 years old in good health. The specimen sequenced was naive CD8+ T cells sorted from blood. CDR3 protein: CASSLEVVSDTQYF. The CDR3 DNA follows: TGTGCCAGCAGCTTGGAAGTGGTGAGCGATACGCAGTATTTT.